The rows below give T cell receptor beta chains drawn from one sample of a study of identical twins. MiXCR, applied by TCRdb to the 5' RACE reads, yields one record per CDR3 protein. This table holds hundreds of thousands of distinct CDR3 sequences, approximately 7.8% found once. The same sample was also studied in work on yellow fever vaccine responses in identical twins.

The specimen was CD8+ T cells sorted from blood. All receptors come from a young woman in good health. Both conserved end residues are part of each CDR3. The D gene is left open where the match is weak. Clone size, where shown, is once, few, many, or a class for clones that have expanded.

>TRBJ1-5|many|TRBV12-3/TRBV12-4|TRBD1
CASRLGQGSQPQHF
>TRBJ2-4|many|TRBV27|-
CASISDHIQYF
>TRBJ2-2|few|TRBV12-3/TRBV12-4|-
CASSLAWDGELFF
>TRBJ2-1|few|TRBV24-1|-
CATSDFRASSYNEQFF
>TRBJ1-1|few|TRBV20-1|-
CNPYGGFGTEAFF
>TRBJ2-1|many|TRBV28|-
CASSLARGNEQFF
>TRBJ1-1|many|TRBV12-3/TRBV12-4|-
CASSSGTPNTEAFF
>TRBJ2-7|few|TRBV10-2|TRBD2
CASSTGTSGIVEQYF
>TRBJ2-7|many|TRBV5-1|TRBD1
CASSIRQGREQYF
>TRBJ2-5|few|TRBV5-1|TRBD1
CASSGSTGAWEETQYF
>TRBJ2-1|-|TRBV7-9|TRBD2
CASSSGTSGSTYNEQFF
>TRBJ2-1|-|TRBV3-1|-
CASSLTGTEGYNEQFF
>TRBJ2-1|few|TRBV12-3/TRBV12-4|TRBD1
CASSSTGAWVDEQFF
>TRBJ2-2|few|TRBV12-3/TRBV12-4|TRBD2
CASSSLAGGPPGELFF
>TRBJ2-5|many|TRBV20-1|-
CSARDLTGRQQETQYF
>TRBJ2-1|many|TRBV10-2|TRBD2
CASSERLAGVNEQFF
>TRBJ2-1|-|TRBV2|-
CASSRQLNEQFF
>TRBJ1-2|-|TRBV12-5|-
CASGPDISYGYTF
>TRBJ2-1|-|TRBV11-3|-
CASSHRHNEQFF
>TRBJ2-5|-|TRBV13|TRBD2
CASSTRPLPGASGSSETQYF
>TRBJ2-3|-|TRBV5-5|TRBD1
CASSKQGKSTDTQYF
>TRBJ1-5|many|TRBV6-8|-
CASSYGFPQPQHF
>TRBJ2-1|many|TRBV12-3/TRBV12-4|-
CASSYARREQFF
>TRBJ2-7|few|TRBV27|-
CASISRDGFEQYF
>TRBJ2-7|-|TRBV29-1|-
CSVEGTTYEQYF
>TRBJ1-1|many|TRBV15|-
CATSRPGADTEAFF
>TRBJ2-7|many|TRBV10-3|-
CATTEAYEQYF
>TRBJ2-7|few|TRBV10-3|-
CAISEPETGNYEQYF
>TRBJ2-2|-|TRBV20-1|-
CSASTTGELFF
>TRBJ1-4|many|TRBV6-5|-
CASSYAEGGDNEKLFF
>TRBJ2-5|many|TRBV29-1|TRBD2
CSVDGMRGAQETQYF
>TRBJ2-1|many|TRBV2|-
CASREEGYNEQFF
>TRBJ2-3|-|TRBV20-1|-
CSARRGREADTQYF
>TRBJ2-1|-|TRBV4-2|-
CASSQDFPGSNSYNEQFF
>TRBJ2-1|many|TRBV4-1|-
CASSQGGLPRHEQFF
>TRBJ2-3|few|TRBV29-1|-
CSVERGGPDTQYF
>TRBJ2-6|-|TRBV27|TRBD2
CASSRREVWSGANVLTF
>TRBJ2-2|many|TRBV7-9|TRBD2
CASSHPRGLASTGELFF